A selection of T cell receptor beta chains follows, all from one sample in a study of cytomegalovirus exposure and HLA in healthy donors. Libraries were prepared by immunoSEQ multiplex PCR; TCRdb keeps only in-frame clonotypes and omits some of them. Of 250,000 to 400,000 clones listed, 88% are singletons. The source material was PBMCs. The receptor set was obtained from a man between 25 and 39 years old in good health and CMV-seronegative. Both conserved end residues are part of each CDR3. Each record gives: D gene, clone size, V gene, J gene, CDR3 DNA, CDR3 protein. A D gene is named only where the DNA matches it firmly. Size is omitted from some rows. Given values are once, few, many or a class for expanded clones.

d_call: TRBD1; clone_size: few; v_call: TRBV6-5; j_call: TRBJ2-7; cdr3_nt: TGTGCCAGCATTCCAACCGGGACAGGGTTCTACGAGCAGTACTTC; cdr3_aa: CASIPTGTGFYEQYF
d_call: TRBD1; clone_size: .; v_call: TRBV10-2; j_call: TRBJ1-1; cdr3_nt: TGCGCCAGCAGTGTGACGGGACAGGGGAACACTGAAGCTTTCTTT; cdr3_aa: CASSVTGQGNTEAFF
d_call: TRBD1; clone_size: .; v_call: TRBV5-1; j_call: TRBJ2-7; cdr3_nt: TGCGCCAGCAGCTTGGCCCTCGAGAGGACAGGGGTCGAGCAGTACTTC; cdr3_aa: CASSLALERTGVEQYF
d_call: TRBD1; clone_size: .; v_call: TRBV7-8; j_call: TRBJ2-1; cdr3_nt: TGTGCCAGCAGCAAAACCGGGACAGGGGTCTACAATGAGCAGTTCTTC; cdr3_aa: CASSKTGTGVYNEQFF
d_call: TRBD2; clone_size: .; v_call: TRBV5-4; j_call: TRBJ2-3; cdr3_nt: TGTGCCAGCAGCTTGCCTAGCGGGAATACAGATACGCAGTATTTT; cdr3_aa: CASSLPSGNTDTQYF
d_call: TRBD1; clone_size: once; v_call: TRBV5-1; j_call: TRBJ2-7; cdr3_nt: TGCGCCAGCAGCGGTCAGGGACAGGGGTTTCCCTACGAGCAGTACTTC; cdr3_aa: CASSGQGQGFPYEQYF
d_call: .; clone_size: few; v_call: TRBV2; j_call: TRBJ1-6; cdr3_nt: TGTGCCAGCAGTGGACAGAGCTCCTATAATTCACCCCTCCACTTT; cdr3_aa: CASSGQSSYNSPLHF
d_call: .; clone_size: few; v_call: TRBV2; j_call: TRBJ2-7; cdr3_nt: TGTGCCAGCAGTGGCCAGGCCCAGCAGTACTTC; cdr3_aa: CASSGQAQQYF
d_call: TRBD1; clone_size: .; v_call: TRBV7-9; j_call: TRBJ2-1; cdr3_nt: TGTGCCAGCAGCTCTTCCGGGACAGGGACCGACAATGAGCAGTTCTTC; cdr3_aa: CASSSSGTGTDNEQFF
d_call: .; clone_size: .; v_call: TRBV15; j_call: TRBJ1-4; cdr3_nt: TGTGCCACCAGCACAGACGGGGGGGCGAATGAAAAACTGTTTTTT; cdr3_aa: CATSTDGGANEKLFF
d_call: .; clone_size: .; v_call: TRBV2; j_call: TRBJ2-1; cdr3_nt: TGTGCCAGCGCCCTATATGGCGGATCCTACAATGAGCAGTTCTTC; cdr3_aa: CASALYGGSYNEQFF
d_call: .; clone_size: few; v_call: TRBV30; j_call: TRBJ1-2; cdr3_nt: TGTGCCTGGAGCCCTCCCCCGGGGGTCTATGGCTACACCTTC; cdr3_aa: CAWSPPPGVYGYTF
d_call: .; clone_size: .; v_call: TRBV9; j_call: TRBJ2-7; cdr3_nt: TGTGCCACTGGTTACGGTCAAAACTACGAGCAGTACTTC; cdr3_aa: CATGYGQNYEQYF
d_call: TRBD1; clone_size: few; v_call: TRBV30; j_call: TRBJ1-1; cdr3_nt: TGTGCCTGGGGACAGGATAACACTGAAGCTTTCTTT; cdr3_aa: CAWGQDNTEAFF
d_call: .; clone_size: .; v_call: TRBV5-4; j_call: TRBJ2-3; cdr3_nt: TGTGCCAGCAGCGCTGGTAGAGTCTCTAGCACAGATACGCAGTATTTT; cdr3_aa: CASSAGRVSSTDTQYF
d_call: .; clone_size: .; v_call: TRBV6-1; j_call: TRBJ1-5; cdr3_nt: TGTGCCAGCAGTGAAGAGGCGGGAAATTATAGCAATCAGCCCCAGCATTTT; cdr3_aa: CASSEEAGNYSNQPQHF
d_call: TRBD1; clone_size: once; v_call: TRBV19; j_call: TRBJ1-5; cdr3_nt: TGTGCCAGTAGTAGGGGACAGGGGGCAGGGGTTATTCAGCCCCAGCATTTT; cdr3_aa: CASSRGQGAGVIQPQHF
d_call: TRBD1; clone_size: .; v_call: TRBV6-6; j_call: TRBJ1-2; cdr3_nt: TGTGCCAGCAGAACAGGGGGGAGCTATGGCTACACCTTC; cdr3_aa: CASRTGGSYGYTF
d_call: .; clone_size: .; v_call: TRBV10-3; j_call: TRBJ1-5; cdr3_nt: TGTGCCATCAGTGACGGGGGGCTAAGTCAGCCCCAGCATTTT; cdr3_aa: CAISDGGLSQPQHF
d_call: TRBD1; clone_size: .; v_call: TRBV23-1; j_call: TRBJ2-7; cdr3_nt: TGCGCCAGCAGTCATCCACAGGGGCCCACTTACGAGCAGTACTTC; cdr3_aa: CASSHPQGPTYEQYF
d_call: TRBD1; clone_size: .; v_call: TRBV6-6; j_call: TRBJ1-4; cdr3_nt: TGTGCCAGCAGACTCGCTAACCAGGGGGCCGTCGAAAAACTGTTTTTT; cdr3_aa: CASRLANQGAVEKLFF
d_call: .; clone_size: .; v_call: TRBV6-5; j_call: TRBJ1-2; cdr3_nt: TGTGCCAGCAGTTACCTCCCGACACTTGGCTACACCTTC; cdr3_aa: CASSYLPTLGYTF
d_call: TRBD2; clone_size: .; v_call: TRBV7-2; j_call: TRBJ2-7; cdr3_nt: TGTGCCAGCAGCTTAGTAGGGACTAGCGGGGGGGCTTACGAGCAGTACTTC; cdr3_aa: CASSLVGTSGGAYEQYF
d_call: TRBD1; clone_size: .; v_call: TRBV18; j_call: TRBJ1-5; cdr3_nt: TGTGCCAGCTCACCACCAAACGAGGGGGCAGGCCAGCCCCAGCATTTT; cdr3_aa: CASSPPNEGAGQPQHF
d_call: TRBD2; clone_size: .; v_call: TRBV7-2; j_call: TRBJ2-3; cdr3_nt: TGTGCCAGCAGCTTCCAGACTAGCGGGGGTAGAGATACGCAGTATTTT; cdr3_aa: CASSFQTSGGRDTQYF
d_call: .; clone_size: .; v_call: TRBV5-1; j_call: TRBJ1-1; cdr3_nt: TGCGCCAGCAGCTTGGCCTGGGGGCCGGCTCGTAACACTGAAGCTTTCTTT; cdr3_aa: CASSLAWGPARNTEAFF
d_call: .; clone_size: few; v_call: TRBV5-1; j_call: TRBJ1-5; cdr3_nt: TGCGCCAGCAGCTTAGGAGACACCGGGGGGTCATCGCCCCAGCATTTT; cdr3_aa: CASSLGDTGGSSPQHF
d_call: .; clone_size: .; v_call: TRBV6-5; j_call: TRBJ1-4; cdr3_nt: TGTGCCAGCAGTTACGCCCCCGGTGAAAAACTGTTTTTT; cdr3_aa: CASSYAPGEKLFF
d_call: TRBD1; clone_size: .; v_call: TRBV7-9; j_call: TRBJ1-1; cdr3_nt: TGTGCCAGCAGCCTCAGGACCGGGACAGGGGGCCGGGGGACTGAAGCTTTCTTT; cdr3_aa: CASSLRTGTGGRGTEAFF
d_call: TRBD2; clone_size: .; v_call: TRBV9; j_call: TRBJ2-7; cdr3_nt: TGTGCCAGCAGCGTAGGAAGCGGGGGGAACTACGAGCAGTACTTC; cdr3_aa: CASSVGSGGNYEQYF
d_call: .; clone_size: .; v_call: TRBV7-9; j_call: TRBJ2-3; cdr3_nt: TGTGCCAGCGGGGGCGTGTCAGATACGCAGTATTTT; cdr3_aa: CASGGVSDTQYF
d_call: TRBD1; clone_size: .; v_call: TRBV6-5; j_call: TRBJ1-4; cdr3_nt: TGTGCCAGCAGGGGGACAGGGGTTGGAAAACTGTTTTTT; cdr3_aa: CASRGTGVGKLFF
d_call: .; clone_size: .; v_call: TRBV19; j_call: TRBJ2-4; cdr3_nt: TGTGCCAGTAGCTTGACTGTCACCGCAAACATTCAGTACTTC; cdr3_aa: CASSLTVTANIQYF
d_call: TRBD1; clone_size: .; v_call: TRBV6-5; j_call: TRBJ1-1; cdr3_nt: TGTGCCAGCTCTTACAGGGGGACCACTGAAGCTTTCTTT; cdr3_aa: CASSYRGTTEAFF
d_call: .; clone_size: few; v_call: TRBV7-8; j_call: TRBJ1-2; cdr3_nt: TGTGCCAGCAGCTTGACAGGTTATGGCTACACCTTC; cdr3_aa: CASSLTGYGYTF